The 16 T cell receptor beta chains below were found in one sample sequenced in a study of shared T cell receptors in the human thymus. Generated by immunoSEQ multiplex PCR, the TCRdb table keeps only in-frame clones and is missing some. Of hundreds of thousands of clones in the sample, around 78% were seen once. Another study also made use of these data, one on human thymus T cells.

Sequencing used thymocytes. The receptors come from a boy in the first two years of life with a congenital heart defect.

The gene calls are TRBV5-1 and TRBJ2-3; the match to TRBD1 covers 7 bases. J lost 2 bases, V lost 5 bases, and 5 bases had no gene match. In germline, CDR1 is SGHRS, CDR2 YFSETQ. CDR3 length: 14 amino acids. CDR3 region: CASRKGAYTDTQYF. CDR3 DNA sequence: TGCGCCAGCAGAAAGGGGGCGTACACAGATACGCAGTATTTT.

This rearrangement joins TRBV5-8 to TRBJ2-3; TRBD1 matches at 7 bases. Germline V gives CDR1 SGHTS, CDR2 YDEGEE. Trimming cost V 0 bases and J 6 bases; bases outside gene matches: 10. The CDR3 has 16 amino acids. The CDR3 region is CASSLAAGGFGDTQYF. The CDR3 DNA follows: TGTGCCAGCAGCTTGGCTGCAGGGGGATTTGGGGATACGCAGTATTTT.

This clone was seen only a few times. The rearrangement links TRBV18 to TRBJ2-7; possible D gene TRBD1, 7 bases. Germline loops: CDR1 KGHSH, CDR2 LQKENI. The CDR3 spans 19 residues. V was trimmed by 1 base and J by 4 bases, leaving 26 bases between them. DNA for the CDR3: TGTGCCAGCTCACCACGACAGGGTCGTCCCCCGGGACTGACATACGAGCAGTACTTC. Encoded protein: CASSPRQGRPPGLTYEQYF.

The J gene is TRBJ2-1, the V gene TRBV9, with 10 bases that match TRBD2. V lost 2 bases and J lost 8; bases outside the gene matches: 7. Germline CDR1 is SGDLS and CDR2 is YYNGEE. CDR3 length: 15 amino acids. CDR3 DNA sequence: TGTGCCAGCAGCGTTCAGCGGGAGGGCCACGATGAGCAGTTCTTC. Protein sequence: CASSVQREGHDEQFF.

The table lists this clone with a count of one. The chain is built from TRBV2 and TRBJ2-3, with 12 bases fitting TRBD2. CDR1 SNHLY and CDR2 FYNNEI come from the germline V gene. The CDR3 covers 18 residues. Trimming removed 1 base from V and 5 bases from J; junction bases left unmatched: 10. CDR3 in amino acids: CASSEGWELAGGRDTQYF. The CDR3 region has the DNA TGTGCCAGCAGTGAAGGGTGGGAGCTAGCGGGAGGGAGAGATACGCAGTATTTT. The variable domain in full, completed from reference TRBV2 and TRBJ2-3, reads EPEVTQTPSHQVTQMGQEVILRCVPISNHLYFYWYRQILGQKVEFLVSFYNNEISEKSEIFDDQFSVERPDGSNFTLKIRSTKLEDSAMYFCASSEGWELAGGRDTQYFGPGTRLTVL.

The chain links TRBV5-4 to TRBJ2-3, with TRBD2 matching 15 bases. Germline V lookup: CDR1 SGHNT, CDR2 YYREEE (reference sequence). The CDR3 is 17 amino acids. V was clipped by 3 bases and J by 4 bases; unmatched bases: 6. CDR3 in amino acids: CASSSGLAGGRADTQYF. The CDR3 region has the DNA TGTGCCAGCAGCTCGGGACTAGCGGGAGGCCGGGCAGATACGCAGTATTTT. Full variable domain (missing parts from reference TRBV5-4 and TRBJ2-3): ETGVTQSPTHLIKTRGQQVTLRCSSQSGHNTVSWYQQALGQGPQFIFQYYREEENGRGNFPPRFSGLQFPNYSSELNVNALELDDSALYLCASSSGLAGGRADTQYFGPGTRLTVL.

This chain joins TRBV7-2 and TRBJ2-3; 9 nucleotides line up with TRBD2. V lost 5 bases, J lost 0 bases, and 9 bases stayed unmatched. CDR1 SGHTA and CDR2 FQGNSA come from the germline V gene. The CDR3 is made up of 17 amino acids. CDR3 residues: CASSDLAGRRSTDTQYF. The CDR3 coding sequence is TGTGCCAGCAGCGACCTAGCGGGGCGGCGGAGCACAGATACGCAGTATTTT.

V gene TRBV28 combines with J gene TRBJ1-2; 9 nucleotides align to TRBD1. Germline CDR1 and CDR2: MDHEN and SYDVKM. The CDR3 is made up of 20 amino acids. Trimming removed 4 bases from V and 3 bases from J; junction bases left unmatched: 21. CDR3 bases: TGTGCCAGCAGTTCCCCAAACAGGGGGCAGAAAACCATCTACCACTATGGCTACACCTTC. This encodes CASSSPNRGQKTIYHYGYTF.

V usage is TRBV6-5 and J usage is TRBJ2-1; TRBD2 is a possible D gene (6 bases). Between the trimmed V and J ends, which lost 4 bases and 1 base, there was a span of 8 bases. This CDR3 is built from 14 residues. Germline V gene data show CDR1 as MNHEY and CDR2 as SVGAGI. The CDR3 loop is CASSWRGSYNEQFF. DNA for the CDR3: TGTGCCAGCAGTTGGCGGGGTTCCTACAATGAGCAGTTCTTC.

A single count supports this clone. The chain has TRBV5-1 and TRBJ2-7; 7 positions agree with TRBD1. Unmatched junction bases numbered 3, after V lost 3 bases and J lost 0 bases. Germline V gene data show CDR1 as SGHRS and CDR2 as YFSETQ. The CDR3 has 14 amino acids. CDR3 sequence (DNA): TGCGCCAGCAGCTACGGACAGGCCTCCTACGAGCAGTACTTC. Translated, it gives CASSYGQASYEQYF.

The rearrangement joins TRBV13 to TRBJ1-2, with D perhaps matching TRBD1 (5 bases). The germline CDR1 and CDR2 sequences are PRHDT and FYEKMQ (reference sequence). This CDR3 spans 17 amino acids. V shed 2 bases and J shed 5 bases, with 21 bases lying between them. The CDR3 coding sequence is TGTGCCAGCAGCTTATTTAGCAGGGAGGTCCCCGCTTATGGCTACACCTTC. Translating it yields CASSLFSREVPAYGYTF.

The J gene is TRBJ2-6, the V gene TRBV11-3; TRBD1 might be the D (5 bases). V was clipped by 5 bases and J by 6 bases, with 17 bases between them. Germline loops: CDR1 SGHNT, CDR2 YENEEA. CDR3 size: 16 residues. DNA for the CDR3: TGTGCCAGCAGCACCGCAGGGCCTCCAAAGGCCAACGTCCTGACTTTC. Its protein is CASSTAGPPKANVLTF.

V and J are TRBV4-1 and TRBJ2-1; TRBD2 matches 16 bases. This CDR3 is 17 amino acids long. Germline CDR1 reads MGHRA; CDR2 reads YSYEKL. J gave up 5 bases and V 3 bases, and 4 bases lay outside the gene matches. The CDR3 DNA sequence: TGCGCCAGCAGCCAGGGACTAGCGGGAGGGCTGAACAATGAGCAGTTCTTC. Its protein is CASSQGLAGGLNNEQFF.

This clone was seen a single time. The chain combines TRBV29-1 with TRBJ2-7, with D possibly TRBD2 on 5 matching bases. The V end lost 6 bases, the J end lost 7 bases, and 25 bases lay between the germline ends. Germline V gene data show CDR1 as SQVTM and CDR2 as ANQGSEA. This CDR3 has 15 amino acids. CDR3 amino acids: CSVVRATHPPREQYF. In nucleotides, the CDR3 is TGCAGCGTCGTGCGGGCCACCCATCCACCGCGGGAGCAGTACTTC.

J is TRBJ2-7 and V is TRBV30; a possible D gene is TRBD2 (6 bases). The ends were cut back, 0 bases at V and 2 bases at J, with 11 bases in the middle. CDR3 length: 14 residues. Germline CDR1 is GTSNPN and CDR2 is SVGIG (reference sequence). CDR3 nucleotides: TGTGCCTGGAGTGTAAATAGCGGAGCCTACGAGCAGTACTTC. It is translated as CAWSVNSGAYEQYF.

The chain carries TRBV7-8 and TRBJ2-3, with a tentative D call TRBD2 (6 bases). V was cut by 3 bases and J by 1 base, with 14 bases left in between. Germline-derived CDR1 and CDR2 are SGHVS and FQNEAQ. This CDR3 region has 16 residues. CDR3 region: CASSFPIAEGTDTQYF. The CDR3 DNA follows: TGTGCCAGCAGCTTCCCTATAGCGGAAGGCACAGATACGCAGTATTTT.